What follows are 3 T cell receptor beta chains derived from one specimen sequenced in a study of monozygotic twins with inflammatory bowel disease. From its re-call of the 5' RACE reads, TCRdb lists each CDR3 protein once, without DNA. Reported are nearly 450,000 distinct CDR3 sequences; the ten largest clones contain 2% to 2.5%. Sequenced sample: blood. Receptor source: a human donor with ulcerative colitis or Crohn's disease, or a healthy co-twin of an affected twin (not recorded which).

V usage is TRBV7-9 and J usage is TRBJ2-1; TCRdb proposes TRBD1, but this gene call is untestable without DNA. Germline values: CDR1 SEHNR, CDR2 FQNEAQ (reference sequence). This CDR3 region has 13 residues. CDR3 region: CASSLIGGAEQFF.

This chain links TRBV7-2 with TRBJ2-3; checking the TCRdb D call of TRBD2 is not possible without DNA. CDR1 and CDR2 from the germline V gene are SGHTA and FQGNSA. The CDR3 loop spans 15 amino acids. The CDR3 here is CASSWGGRGTDTQYF.

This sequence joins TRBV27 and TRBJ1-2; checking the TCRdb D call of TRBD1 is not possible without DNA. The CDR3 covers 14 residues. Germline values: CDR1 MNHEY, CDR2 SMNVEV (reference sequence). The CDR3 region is CASRLSGQNYGYTF.